This T cell receptor (beta chain) was found in a study of blood T cell repertoires in COVID-19. Overall study context: PBMCs, B-cell-depleted T cells, or T cells provided the cDNA or gDNA that made up the material.

Sequenced by immunoSEQ multiplex PCR; TCRdb stores in-frame clones only, minus some. The data hold tens of thousands of clones, with around 82% observed a single time. CDR1 and CDR2 (germline): KGHSH, LQKENI. CDR3 length: 18 amino acids. The trim removed 3 bases at V and 0 bases at J, leaving 7 bases unmatched. This chain links TRBV18 with TRBJ2-6; 8 bases map to TRBD1. What was sequenced was peripheral blood. The receptor was isolated from a human donor in a cohort sampled during active COVID-19. In nucleotides, the CDR3 is TGTGCCAGCTCACCGCGGAGACAGGGGCGCTCTGGGGCCAACGTCCTGACTTTC. It codes for CASSPRRQGRSGANVLTF.